This TCR beta chain was found in a study of identical twins. A universal primer site was added by template switching, and unique molecular identifiers were carried by the cDNA. TCRdb redid the calling of the 5' RACE reads with MiXCR, one entry per CDR3 protein. The sample carries approximately 210,000 distinct CDR3 sequences, around a tenth recorded once. Sequences were obtained from memory (CD45RO+) T cells sorted from blood. The receptor was derived from a woman under 30 in good health.

The CDR3 DNA reads TGTGCCAGCAGTCAATCACCGGCTGCGGTACATCGCTACGAGCAGTACTTC. Translating it yields CASSQSPAAVHRYEQYF. The chain is built from TRBV6-1 and TRBJ2-7; D unclear. The CDR3 sequence is 17 residues long. Germline V lookup: CDR1 MNHNS, CDR2 SASEGT. Trimming shortened V by 5 bases and J by 3 bases, and 23 bases separated the two germline ends.